This T cell receptor beta chain was identified in a study of PD-1 blockade in mismatch repair-deficient tumors. Trimming cost V 0 bases and J 5 bases; bases outside gene matches: 4. The CDR3 has 14 residues. Per germline, CDR1 SGHNT and CDR2 YYREEE (reference sequence). Profiling relied on immunoSEQ multiplex PCR, and the TCRdb table lists in-frame clones only, not all of them. The profile shows fewer than 100,000 clones, approximately 84% of them singletons. The sample consisted of peripheral blood, taken 12 weeks after starting pembrolizumab. V usage is TRBV5-4 and J usage is TRBJ2-5; TRBD2 matches 7 bases. This clonotype originated in an adult with mismatch repair-deficient cancer. The DNA for the CDR3 is TGTGCCAGCAGCTTGGCCTTGCGGGGGGAGACCCAGTACTTC. Translated: CASSLALRGETQYF.